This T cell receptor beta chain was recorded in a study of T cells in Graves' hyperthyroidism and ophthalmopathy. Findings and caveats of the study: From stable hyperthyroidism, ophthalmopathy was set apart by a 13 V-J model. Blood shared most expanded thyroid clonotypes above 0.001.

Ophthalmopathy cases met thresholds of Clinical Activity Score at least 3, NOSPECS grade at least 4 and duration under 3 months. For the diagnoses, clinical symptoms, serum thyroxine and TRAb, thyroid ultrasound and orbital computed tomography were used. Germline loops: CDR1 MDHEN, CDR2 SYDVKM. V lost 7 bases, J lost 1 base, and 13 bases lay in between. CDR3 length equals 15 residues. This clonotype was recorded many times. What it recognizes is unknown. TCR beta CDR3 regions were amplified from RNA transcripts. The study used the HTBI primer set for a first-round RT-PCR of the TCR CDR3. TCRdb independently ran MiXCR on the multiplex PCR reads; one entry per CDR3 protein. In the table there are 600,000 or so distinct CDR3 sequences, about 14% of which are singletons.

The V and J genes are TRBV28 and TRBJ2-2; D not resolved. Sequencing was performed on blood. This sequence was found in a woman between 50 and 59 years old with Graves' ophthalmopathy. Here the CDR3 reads CASTQTRLNTGELFF. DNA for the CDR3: TGTGCCAGCACTCAGACTCGCCTGAACACCGGGGAGCTGTTTTTT. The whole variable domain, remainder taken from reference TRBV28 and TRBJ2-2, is DVKVTQSSRYLVKRTGEKVFLECVQDMDHENMFWYRQDPGLGLRLIYFSYDVKMKEKGDIPEGYSVSREKKERFSLILESASTNQTSMYLCASTQTRLNTGELFFGEGSRLTVL.